Each of the 21 T cell receptor beta chains below was sequenced from the same sample in a study of blood T cells in healthy people across ages. It was with a sample-barcoded 5' primer and a J-beta primer mix that a second PCR of roughly 7 to 12 cycles was run. Via MiXCR, TCRdb re-called the 5' RACE reads, giving one row per CDR3 protein. The table lists about 1.4 million distinct CDR3 sequences, approximately 63% of them singletons, with roughly 7% in the top ten. Material: blood. Source of these receptors: a man aged 18 to 30 in good health.

The chain uses TRBV11-2 and TRBJ1-6, with a possible D match to TRBD1 (5 bases). V was cut by 4 bases and J by 5 bases, with 18 bases left in between. This CDR3 is built from 17 residues. Germline V CDR1 and CDR2: SGHAT, FQNNGV. The CDR3 loop is CASSSRNVQGNNSPLHF. The CDR3 DNA follows: TGTGCCAGCAGCTCCAGAAATGTCCAGGGAAATAATTCACCCCTCCACTTT.

The chain combines TRBV29-1 with TRBJ2-5; D ambiguous. The CDR3 has 14 amino acids. CDR1 and CDR2 from the germline V gene are SQVTM and ANQGSEA. Trimming took 4 bases from V and 0 from J, leaving 12 bases between them. The chain's CDR3 is CSVVVGPHQETQYF. The DNA of the CDR3 is TGCAGCGTTGTGGTCGGACCGCACCAAGAGACCCAGTACTTC.

The rearrangement uses TRBV9 and TRBJ1-4; possibly TRBD1 for D (6 bases). V lost 0 bases to trimming and J lost 8 bases, with 17 bases between them. Per the germline V gene, CDR1 is SGDLS and CDR2 is YYNGEE. The CDR3 is 16 amino acids. In nucleotides, the CDR3 is TGTGCCAGCAGCGTAGGGGGGCAGGGAACTGAGGAAAAACTGTTTTTT. This translates into CASSVGGQGTEEKLFF.

This chain links TRBV7-6 with TRBJ1-1; D is unclear. V lost 3 bases and J 1 base, leaving 12 bases between the germline ends. There are 15 residues in the CDR3. CDR1 and CDR2 from the germline V gene are SGHVS and FNYEAQ. As DNA, the CDR3 is TGTGCCAGCAGCTTGGACGGGCAGTCGAACACTGAAGCTTTCTTT. It codes for CASSLDGQSNTEAFF.

This chain joins TRBV2 and TRBJ2-3; 11 nucleotides line up with TRBD2. Germline assignment: CDR1 SNHLY and CDR2 FYNNEI. The CDR3 runs to 15 residues. The V segment lost 8 bases and the J segment 0 bases; nucleotides outside the gene matches: 4. The DNA for the CDR3 is TGTGCCAGCTTGACTAGCGGGGTTAGCACAGATACGCAGTATTTT. Translation gives CASLTSGVSTDTQYF.

V and J are TRBV4-1 and TRBJ1-6; tentatively, D is TRBD1 (5 bases). V dropped 1 base and J dropped 7 bases, with 11 bases sitting between them. The CDR3 sequence is 15 residues long. In germline, CDR1 is MGHRA, CDR2 YSYEKL. The CDR3: CASSQAGVGNSPLHF. CDR3 nucleotide sequence: TGCGCCAGCAGCCAAGCGGGGGTAGGGAATTCACCCCTCCACTTT.

This clonotype showed up just a few times. The chain joins TRBV12-3 or TRBV12-4 to TRBJ1-4, with D unclear. This CDR3 has 14 residues. Trimming took 2 bases from V and 8 from J, leaving 12 bases between them. CDR3 nucleotides: TGTGCCAGCAGTTTACGGACGGCTGACGAAAAACTGTTTTTT. Amino acid sequence: CASSLRTADEKLFF.

V is TRBV5-6 and J is TRBJ2-4, with D possibly being TRBD2 (5 bases). The J call may be incorrect, as the DNA end agrees better with TRBJ2-5. From germline, CDR1 is SGHDT and CDR2 YYEEEE. This CDR3 region has 14 residues. CDR3 nucleotides: TGTGCCAGCAGCGTAGAGACGCGGGAAGAGACCCAGTACTTC. It yields the protein CASSVETREETQYF.

The CDR3 loop is CATGKDWQETQYF. CDR3 coding DNA: TGTGCCACCGGCAAGGACTGGCAAGAGACCCAGTACTTC. The V gene is TRBV27, the J gene TRBJ2-5; tentatively, D is TRBD2 (5 bases). V lost 10 bases, J lost 2 bases, and 14 bases lay in between. The CDR3 sequence is 13 residues long. CDR1 is MNHEY and CDR2 is SMNVEV in the germline V gene (reference sequence).

The chain uses TRBV30 and TRBJ2-6; 8 bases fit TRBD2. Trimming at V came to 8 bases and at J to 0 bases, leaving 6 bases not matched to a gene. This CDR3 region has 15 residues. The germline V gene encodes CDR1 GTSNPN and CDR2 SVGIG (reference sequence). The CDR3 reads CADGGANSGANVLTF. DNA of the CDR3: TGTGCCGACGGGGGGGCAAACTCTGGGGCCAACGTCCTGACTTTC.

This rearrangement joins TRBV4-1 to TRBJ1-4; D is possibly TRBD1 (6 bases). V lost 0 bases, J lost 0 bases, and 14 bases lay in between. The CDR3 spans 18 residues. Germline V CDR1 and CDR2: MGHRA, YSYEKL. The CDR3 is CASSQEPPDSATNEKLFF. The CDR3 DNA sequence: TGCGCCAGCAGCCAAGAGCCCCCGGACAGCGCAACTAATGAAAAACTGTTTTTT.

This clonotype showed up just a few times. V and J are TRBV3-1 and TRBJ2-1; no clear D gene. Deletions cut 4 bases from V and 5 bases from J, with 9 bases between. This CDR3 spans 13 amino acids. Germline assignment: CDR1 LGHDT and CDR2 YNNKEL (reference sequence). The CDR3 DNA follows: TGTGCCAGCAGCCTAGCCTTGGACAATGAGCAGTTCTTC. The encoded protein is CASSLALDNEQFF.

This clonotype occurred a few times. The J gene is TRBJ2-6, the V gene TRBV21-1; the D call of TRBD1 is as the table states it, not checked on the DNA. TRBV21-1 has pseudogene status. The CDR3 totals 17 residues. The CDR3 sequence: CASSAWTNRSGANVLTF. CDR3 nucleotides: TGTGCCAGCAGCGCTTGGACAAACAGATCTGGGGCCAACGTCCTGACTTTC.

The chain uses TRBV12-3 or TRBV12-4 and TRBJ2-1, with TRBD2 identical over 12 bases. The CDR3 is 16 residues long. V gave up 5 bases and J gave up 3 bases; unmatched junction bases: 5. This CDR3 is CASSILGLAGYNEQFF. The CDR3 DNA is TGTGCCAGCAGTATACTGGGACTAGCGGGCTACAATGAGCAGTTCTTC.

J is TRBJ1-5 and V is TRBV5-6; 7 positions agree with TRBD1. CDR1 is SGHDT and CDR2 is YYEEEE in the germline V gene. This CDR3 comprises 17 residues. V lost 4 bases, J lost 4 bases, and 14 bases stayed unmatched. This chain's CDR3 is CASSLRQGLGGNQPQHF. CDR3 nucleotide sequence: TGTGCCAGCAGCCTTAGACAGGGCTTGGGGGGGAATCAGCCCCAGCATTTT. The full variable domain, with the rest looked up from reference TRBV5-6 and TRBJ1-5, is DAGVTQSPTHLIKTRGQQVTLRCSPKSGHDTVSWYQQALGQGPQFIFQYYEEEERQRGNFPDRFSGHQFPNYSSELNVNALLLGDSALYLCASSLRQGLGGNQPQHFGDGTRLSIL.

The V and J genes are TRBV6-5 and TRBJ2-2, with 7 bases matching TRBD1. CDR1 and CDR2 from the germline V gene are MNHEY and SVGAGI. This CDR3 is built from 15 residues. V was pared by 6 bases and J by 4 bases, with 8 bases of the junction left unmatched. The CDR3 nucleotides are TGTGCCAGCAGAGACCGACAGGGTGGCACCGGGGAGCTGTTTTTT. Translation gives CASRDRQGGTGELFF.

The chain employs TRBV2 and TRBJ2-5; D remains ambiguous. CDR1 is SNHLY, CDR2 FYNNEI, per germline. V was clipped by 7 bases and J by 5 bases, with 17 bases between them. This CDR3 has 14 amino acids. CDR3 residues: CASKSAVPIETQYF. DNA of the CDR3: TGTGCCAGCAAGAGTGCGGTACCGATCGAGACCCAGTACTTC.

The J gene is TRBJ1-5, the V gene TRBV9; no firm D call. CDR3 length: 12 amino acids. V was pared by 8 bases and J by 2 bases, with 8 bases between. In germline, CDR1 is SGDLS, CDR2 YYNGEE. CDR3 region: CASGNGNQPQHF. The CDR3 DNA reads as TGTGCCAGTGGGAACGGCAATCAGCCCCAGCATTTT.

In DNA form, the CDR3 reads TGCAGTGCCAGGGACCTCTACCAAGAGACCCAGTACTTC. Residues: CSARDLYQETQYF. The V gene is TRBV20-1, the J gene TRBJ2-5, with D perhaps matching TRBD1 or TRBD2 (5 bases each). V shed 6 bases and J shed 0 bases, with 11 bases lying between them. Germline CDR1 reads DFQATT; CDR2 reads SNEGSKA (reference sequence). The length of the CDR3 is 13 residues.

This chain joins TRBV20-1 and TRBJ2-1, with 10 positions matching TRBD2. Germline CDR1 reads DFQATT; CDR2 reads SNEGSKA (reference sequence). Trimming cost V 6 bases and J 3 bases; bases outside gene matches: 5. This CDR3 region has 14 residues. CDR3 loop: CSAAPSGGYNEQFF. The CDR3 DNA sequence: TGCAGTGCCGCTCCTAGCGGGGGCTACAATGAGCAGTTCTTC.

This clonotype was seen repeatedly, ten times or more. The chain combines TRBV9 with TRBJ2-1; 9 positions agree with TRBD2. This CDR3 comprises 15 residues. Looked up from germline, CDR1 is SGDLS and CDR2 is YYNGEE. V was pared by 4 bases and J by 0 bases, with 2 bases of the junction left unmatched. The CDR3: CASSISGSSYNEQFF. The CDR3 bases are TGTGCCAGCAGCATTAGCGGGAGCTCCTACAATGAGCAGTTCTTC.